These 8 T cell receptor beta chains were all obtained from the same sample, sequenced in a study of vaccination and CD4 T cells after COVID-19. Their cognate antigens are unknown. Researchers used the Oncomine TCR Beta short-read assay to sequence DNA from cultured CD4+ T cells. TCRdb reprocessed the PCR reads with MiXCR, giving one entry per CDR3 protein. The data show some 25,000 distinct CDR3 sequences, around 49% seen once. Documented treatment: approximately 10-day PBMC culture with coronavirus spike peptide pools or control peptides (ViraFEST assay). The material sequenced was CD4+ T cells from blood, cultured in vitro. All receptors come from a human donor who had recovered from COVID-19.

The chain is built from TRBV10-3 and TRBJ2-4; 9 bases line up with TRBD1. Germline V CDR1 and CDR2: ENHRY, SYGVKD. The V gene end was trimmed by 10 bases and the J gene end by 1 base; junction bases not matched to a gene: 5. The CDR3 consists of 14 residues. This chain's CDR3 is CANRTGEAKNIQYF. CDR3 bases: TGTGCCAATAGGACAGGGGAGGCCAAAAACATTCAGTACTTC.

CDR3 DNA sequence: TGTGCCAGCAGCTCGGGACTAGCGGGGGGGCAAGATACGCAGTATTTT. This translates into CASSSGLAGGQDTQYF. This rearrangement joins TRBV7-6 to TRBJ2-3, with 16 positions matching TRBD2. CDR3 length equals 16 residues. Germline V gene data show CDR1 as SGHVS and CDR2 as FNYEAQ. The V segment lost 4 bases and the J segment 5 bases; nucleotides outside the gene matches: 3.

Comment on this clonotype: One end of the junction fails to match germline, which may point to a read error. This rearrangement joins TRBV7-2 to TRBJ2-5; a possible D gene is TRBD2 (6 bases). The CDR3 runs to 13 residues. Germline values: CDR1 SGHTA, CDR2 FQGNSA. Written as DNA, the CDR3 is TGCCCTGAGCGTTGGTATGGGAGGGAGACCCAGTACTTC. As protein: CPERWYGRETQYF.

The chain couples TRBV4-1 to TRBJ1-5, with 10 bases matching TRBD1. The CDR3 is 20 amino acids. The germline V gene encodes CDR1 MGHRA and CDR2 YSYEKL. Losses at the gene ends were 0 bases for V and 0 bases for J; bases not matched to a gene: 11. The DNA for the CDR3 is TGCGCCAGCAGCCAAGATTTATGGGACAGGGGCGGCGATAGCAATCAGCCCCAGCATTTT. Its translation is CASSQDLWDRGGDSNQPQHF.

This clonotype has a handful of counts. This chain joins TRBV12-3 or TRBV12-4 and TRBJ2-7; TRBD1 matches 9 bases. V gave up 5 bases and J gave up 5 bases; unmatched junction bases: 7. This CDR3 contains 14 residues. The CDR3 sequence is CASSRLQGAHEQYF. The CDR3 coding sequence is TGTGCCAGCAGTCGACTACAGGGGGCTCACGAGCAGTACTTC.

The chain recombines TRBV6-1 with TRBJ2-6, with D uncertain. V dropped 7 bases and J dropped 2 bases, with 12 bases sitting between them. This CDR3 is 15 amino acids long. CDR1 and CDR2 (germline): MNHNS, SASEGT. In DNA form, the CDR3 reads TGTGCCAGCAAACCTGCATGGGCTGGGGCCAACGTCCTGACTTTC. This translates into CASKPAWAGANVLTF.

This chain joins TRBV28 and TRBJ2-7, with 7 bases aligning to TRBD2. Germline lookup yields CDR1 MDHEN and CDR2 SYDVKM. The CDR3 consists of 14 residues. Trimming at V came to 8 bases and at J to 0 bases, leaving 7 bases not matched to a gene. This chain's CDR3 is CASLSRGYSYEQYF. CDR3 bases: TGTGCCAGCCTCTCGCGGGGGTACTCCTACGAGCAGTACTTC. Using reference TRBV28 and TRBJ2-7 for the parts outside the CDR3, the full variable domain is DVKVTQSSRYLVKRTGEKVFLECVQDMDHENMFWYRQDPGLGLRLIYFSYDVKMKEKGDIPEGYSVSREKKERFSLILESASTNQTSMYLCASLSRGYSYEQYFGPGTRLTVT.

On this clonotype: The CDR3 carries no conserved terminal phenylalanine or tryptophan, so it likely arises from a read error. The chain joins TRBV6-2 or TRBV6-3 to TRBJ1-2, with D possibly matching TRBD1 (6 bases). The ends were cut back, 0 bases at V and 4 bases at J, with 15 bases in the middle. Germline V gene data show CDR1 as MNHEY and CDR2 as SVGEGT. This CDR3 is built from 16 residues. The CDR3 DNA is TGTGCCAGCAGTTACTCGGGGGCCCGGAATAGCTATGGCTACACCATC. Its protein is CASSYSGARNSYGYTI.